This is a list of T cell receptor beta chains from one sample in a study of chemoradiotherapy in HPV16-positive cancers. Method: immunoSEQ multiplex PCR; TCRdb's copy keeps in-frame clones and lacks some. Of about 25,000 clones listed, around 94% were seen once; the top ten hold 2.7%. Sampling took place from a patient who underwent chemoradiotherapy. The receptors derive from a human donor with HPV-associated anogenital cancer. The CDR3 runs from the conserved cysteine through the conserved F or W. A D gene is named only where the DNA matches it firmly. A row's size may be missing; if present it is once, few, many or a size class.

j_call	v_call	clone_size	d_call	cdr3_aa	cdr3_nt
TRBJ2-5	TRBV2	NA	NA	CASSEDRARETQYF	TGTGCCAGCAGTGAAGACAGGGCGCGAGAGACCCAGTACTTC
TRBJ1-5	TRBV2	NA	TRBD1	CASSGTGGYQPQHF	TGTGCCAGCAGTGGGACAGGGGGATATCAGCCCCAGCATTTT
TRBJ2-2	TRBV5-1	NA	NA	CASSLGARDTGELFF	TGCGCCAGCAGCTTGGGCGCGAGGGACACCGGGGAGCTGTTTTTT
TRBJ2-7	TRBV5-5	NA	NA	CASSLADEQYF	TGTGCCAGCAGCCTCGCGGACGAGCAGTACTTC
TRBJ1-5	TRBV27	NA	NA	CASRLILWQGSSNQPQHF	TGTGCCAGCAGACTGATTCTGTGGCAGGGGTCAAGTAATCAGCCCCAGCATTTT
TRBJ1-6	TRBV5-4	NA	TRBD1	CASSLGSRDRYSPLHF	TGTGCCAGCAGCTTGGGATCCCGGGACAGATATTCACCCCTCCACTTT
TRBJ1-1	TRBV5-4	NA	NA	CASSLTGSEAFF	TGTGCCAGCAGCCTGACAGGATCTGAAGCTTTCTTT
TRBJ1-5	TRBV29-1	NA	TRBD1	CSVDRDRGQPQHF	TGCAGCGTTGATAGGGACAGAGGCCAGCCCCAGCATTTT
TRBJ2-3	TRBV6-5	once	NA	CASSYLGGTDTQYF	TGTGCCAGCAGTTACCTGGGAGGCACAGATACGCAGTATTTT
TRBJ1-3	TRBV30	NA	TRBD1	CAWSVAVLQGASGNTIYF	TGTGCCTGGAGTGTAGCGGTCCTACAGGGGGCGTCTGGAAACACCATATATTTT
TRBJ1-2	TRBV28	NA	TRBD1	CASSPQGAGVHNYGYTF	TGTGCCAGCAGTCCACAGGGGGCGGGAGTGCATAACTATGGCTACACCTTC
TRBJ2-7	TRBV4-1	NA	NA	CASSQVPSKAYEQYF	TGCGCCAGCAGCCAAGTACCTAGCAAAGCCTACGAGCAGTACTTC
TRBJ1-4	TRBV27	NA	NA	CASRGGEEKLFF	TGTGCCAGTAGAGGCGGGGAGGAAAAACTGTTTTTT
TRBJ1-1	TRBV19	NA	NA	CASSINGGSTEAFF	TGTGCCAGTAGTATCAATGGGGGCTCCACTGAAGCTTTCTTT
TRBJ1-2	TRBV7-9	NA	NA	CASTLLGGDGYTF	TGTGCCAGCACCCTCCTTGGGGGCGATGGCTACACCTTC
TRBJ1-1	TRBV2	NA	NA	CASRWVTENTEAFF	TGTGCCAGCAGATGGGTGACAGAGAACACTGAAGCTTTCTTT
TRBJ1-2	TRBV5-1	NA	NA	CASSLLRAQGGYTF	TGCGCCAGCAGCTTATTACGAGCTCAGGGCGGCTACACCTTC
TRBJ2-1	TRBV9	NA	TRBD1	CASSPGQGDNEQFF	TGTGCCAGCAGCCCCGGACAGGGGGACAATGAGCAGTTCTTC
TRBJ1-1	TRBV28	NA	NA	CASSLFREAFF	TGTGCCAGCAGTTTATTCAGAGAAGCTTTCTTT
TRBJ1-2	TRBV28	NA	NA	CASSSRRQGIYGYTF	TGTGCCAGCAGTTCCCGCCGCCAGGGGATCTATGGCTACACCTTC
TRBJ1-2	TRBV7-8	NA	NA	CASRFQGPGGYTF	TGTGCCAGCAGGTTTCAGGGGCCGGGAGGCTACACCTTC
TRBJ2-2	TRBV9	NA	NA	CASSLDYANTGELFF	TGTGCCAGCAGCCTAGACTACGCGAACACCGGGGAGCTGTTTTTT
TRBJ2-3	TRBV5-8	NA	NA	CASSLGQGETDTQYF	TGTGCCAGCAGCTTGGGGCAGGGAGAAACAGATACGCAGTATTTT
TRBJ2-1	TRBV30	NA	TRBD2	CARQREFYNEQFF	TGTGCCCGCCAGCGGGAGTTCTACAATGAGCAGTTCTTC
TRBJ2-7	TRBV4-2	NA	NA	CASSVSGRSSYEQYF	TGTGCCAGCAGTGTTAGCGGTCGCAGCTCCTACGAGCAGTACTTC
TRBJ2-7	TRBV2	NA	TRBD2	CAGSTSTYEQYF	TGTGCCGGCTCGACTAGCACCTACGAGCAGTACTTC
TRBJ2-3	TRBV18	NA	TRBD1	CASSPLLPGQGARDTQYF	TGTGCCAGCTCACCTCTCCTACCGGGACAGGGGGCTAGGGATACGCAGTATTTT
TRBJ2-3	TRBV9	NA	TRBD2	CASSVEGLADTDTQYF	TGTGCCAGCAGCGTAGAAGGACTAGCGGACACAGATACGCAGTATTTT
TRBJ2-5	TRBV14	NA	NA	CASSQGISAAGETQYF	TGTGCCAGCAGCCAAGGGATTAGTGCTGCGGGAGAGACCCAGTACTTC
TRBJ1-5	TRBV27	NA	NA	CASSLGSNQPQHF	TGTGCCAGCAGTTTGGGGAGCAATCAGCCCCAGCATTTT
TRBJ2-7	TRBV18	NA	NA	CASSPNGGEQYF	TGTGCCAGCTCACCAAATGGAGGGGAGCAGTACTTC
TRBJ2-7	TRBV29-1	NA	NA	CSVEGQGLGEQYF	TGCAGCGTTGAGGGGCAGGGATTGGGCGAGCAGTACTTC
TRBJ2-5	TRBV5-1	once	NA	CASSLAEGRETQYF	TGCGCCAGCAGCTTGGCTGAGGGGCGAGAGACCCAGTACTTC